One sample yielded the 8 T cell receptor beta chains listed below, sequenced in a study of blood T cell repertoires in COVID-19. Generated by immunoSEQ multiplex PCR, the TCRdb table keeps only in-frame clones and is missing some. The table records roughly 230,000 clones, around 82% of them present only once. The sample was PBMCs or T cells enriched from blood (not recorded which). Receptor source: a man between 50 and 59 years old who had recovered from COVID-19.

This chain joins TRBV28 and TRBJ1-1; tentatively, D is TRBD1 (5 bases). Deletions cut 6 bases from V and 4 bases from J, with 15 bases between. From germline, CDR1 is MDHEN and CDR2 SYDVKM. The CDR3 consists of 14 residues. The DNA for the CDR3 is TGTGCCAGCAGCCCCCATTCCAGGGTCACTGAAGCTTTCTTT. Translating gives CASSPHSRVTEAFF. Complete variable domain (other parts from reference TRBV28 and TRBJ1-1): DVKVTQSSRYLVKRTGEKVFLECVQDMDHENMFWYRQDPGLGLRLIYFSYDVKMKEKGDIPEGYSVSREKKERFSLILESASTNQTSMYLCASSPHSRVTEAFFGQGTRLTVV.

The rearrangement uses TRBV7-8 and TRBJ1-1, with D perhaps TRBD1 (5 bases). The CDR3 spans 15 residues. In germline, CDR1 is SGHVS, CDR2 FQNEAQ. The V gene lost 4 bases and the J gene lost 4 bases, with 16 bases spanning the gap. CDR3 sequence: CASSWGSSGGTEAFF. Written as DNA, the CDR3 is TGTGCCAGCAGCTGGGGTTCGTCGGGGGGCACTGAAGCTTTCTTT.

In nucleotides, the CDR3 is TGTGCCACCTCAGCTGGAAACACCATATATTTT. Amino acid sequence: CATSAGNTIYF. V usage is TRBV15 and J usage is TRBJ1-3; no reliable D call. CDR3 length equals 11 residues. V shed 8 bases and J shed 2 bases, with 4 bases lying between them. Germline values: CDR1 LNHNV, CDR2 YYDKDF (reference sequence).

The chain recombines TRBV13 with TRBJ1-4; D might be TRBD1 (5 bases). Germline CDR1 PRHDT, CDR2 FYEKMQ (reference sequence). V gave up 4 bases and J gave up 0 bases, with 12 bases separating them. The CDR3 spans 16 residues. The chain's CDR3 is CASSYRQTPTNEKLFF. CDR3 DNA: TGTGCCAGCAGCTATAGACAGACTCCAACTAATGAAAAACTGTTTTTT.

This chain links TRBV5-1 with TRBJ2-7, with 9 nucleotides matching TRBD1. The V gene end was trimmed by 8 bases and the J gene end by 5 bases; junction bases not matched to a gene: 8. CDR1 is SGHRS, CDR2 YFSETQ, per germline. The CDR3 has 13 amino acids. The CDR3 sequence: CASDGTGCNEQYF. The CDR3 bases are TGCGCCAGTGACGGGACAGGGTGCAACGAGCAGTACTTC.

This chain uses TRBV27 with TRBJ1-2; D possibly corresponds to TRBD1 (5 bases). V lost 5 bases to trimming and J lost 4 bases, with 8 bases between them. Germline V gene sequence: CDR1 MNHEY, CDR2 SMNVEV (reference sequence). This CDR3 is 12 amino acids long. CDR3 in amino acids: CASSTQGYGYTF. DNA for the CDR3: TGTGCCAGCAGTACTCAGGGCTATGGCTACACCTTC.

This chain uses TRBV5-4 with TRBJ1-1; no definite D call. V dropped 4 bases and J dropped 5 bases, with 15 bases sitting between them. The CDR3 loop spans 14 amino acids. Germline V gene lookup returns CDR1 SGHNT and CDR2 YYREEE (reference sequence). In DNA, the CDR3 is TGTGCCAGCAGCCACCAAGTTGAGGGAACTGAAGCTTTCTTT. Translation gives CASSHQVEGTEAFF.

The V and J genes are TRBV7-9 and TRBJ2-7; 9 bases line up with TRBD2. This CDR3 region has 14 residues. Germline V gene sequence: CDR1 SEHNR, CDR2 FQNEAQ (reference sequence). V dropped 4 bases and J dropped 4; count of bases not matched to a gene: 5. The CDR3 nucleotides are TGTGCCAGCAGCTCGGGACTAGCCTGGTACGAGCAGTACTTC. Protein sequence: CASSSGLAWYEQYF.